The 22 T cell receptor beta chains below were found in one sample sequenced in a study of T cell repertoires in cytomegalovirus infection. TCRdb reprocessed the reads with MiXCR, giving one entry per CDR3 protein. The data contain 150,000 to 200,000 distinct CDR3 sequences, about 15% of them singletons. The sample comprised PBMCs. All receptors come from a human donor in good health (CMV status not recorded). Some clones in this sample may be carry-over from other donors' samples.

This clonotype was recorded a few times. The rearrangement links TRBV6-4 to TRBJ2-2, with D unresolved. Between the trimmed V and J ends, which lost 3 bases and 6 bases, there was a span of 8 bases. The CDR3 totals 13 residues. Germline lookup yields CDR1 MRHNA and CDR2 SNTAGT. The CDR3 nucleotides are TGTGCCAGCAGTGAGGTGGATTCCGGGGAGCTGTTTTTT. It codes for CASSEVDSGELFF.

This clonotype was recorded a few times. J is TRBJ1-6 and V is TRBV27, with a tentative D call TRBD1 (5 bases). V lost 0 bases, J lost 8 bases, and 14 bases lay in between. The CDR3 length is 16 residues. Germline lookup yields CDR1 MNHEY and CDR2 SMNVEV (reference sequence). The CDR3 loop is CASSLSPQGTYSPLHF. The CDR3, as DNA: TGTGCCAGCAGTTTATCCCCCCAGGGAACGTATTCACCCCTCCACTTT.

This clonotype appeared many times. The chain carries TRBV7-2 and TRBJ2-5, with D possibly being TRBD2 (5 bases). The V gene's germline CDR1 is SGHTA and CDR2 FQGNSA. V lost 1 base, J lost 5 bases, and 14 bases lay in between. CDR3 length: 15 amino acids. CDR3 region: CASSLDTATGETQYF. The CDR3 coding sequence is TGTGCCAGCAGCTTAGACACAGCGACGGGGGAGACCCAGTACTTC. Full variable domain (remainder filled in from reference TRBV7-2 and TRBJ2-5): GAGVSQSPSNKVTEKGKDVELRCDPISGHTALYWYRQSLGQGLEFLIYFQGNSAPDKSGLPSDRFSAERTGGSVSTLTIQRTQQEDSAVYLCASSLDTATGETQYFGPGTRLLVL.

This clonotype came up a few times. The V gene is TRBV18, the J gene TRBJ2-7; D possibly corresponds to TRBD1 (6 bases). The CDR3 loop spans 14 amino acids. CDR1 is KGHSH, CDR2 LQKENI, per germline. V was pared by 4 bases and J by 5 bases, with 15 bases between. The CDR3 protein is CASSLDQGYNEQYF. CDR3 coding DNA: TGTGCCAGCTCACTAGACCAGGGGTACAACGAGCAGTACTTC.

This clonotype appeared many times. This chain links TRBV7-8 with TRBJ2-5; no clear D. V was cut by 1 base and J by 5 bases, with 14 bases left in between. The CDR3 spans 15 residues. The germline CDR1 and CDR2 sequences are SGHVS and FQNEAQ. CDR3 sequence reads: CASSLDGRPSETQYF. CDR3 in DNA: TGTGCCAGCAGCTTAGACGGACGACCATCCGAGACCCAGTACTTC.

This sequence joins TRBV12-5 and TRBJ2-1; possible D gene TRBD1, 6 bases. V was cut by 4 bases and J by 1 base, with 11 bases left in between. CDR3 length: 15 amino acids. Germline-derived CDR1 and CDR2 are LGHNT and FRNRAP. The CDR3 loop is CASGSQGSSYNEQFF. CDR3 nucleotide sequence: TGTGCTAGTGGTTCACAGGGTAGTTCCTACAATGAGCAGTTCTTC.

This clonotype was detected only a few times. The rearrangement joins TRBV20-1 to TRBJ1-5, with 9 bases that match TRBD1. V lost 5 bases to trimming and J lost 4 bases; unmatched junction nucleotides: 6. Germline CDR1 DFQATT, CDR2 SNEGSKA (reference sequence). This CDR3 has 14 residues. CDR3 bases: TGCAGTGCTGTTCCCGGGACAGGGAATCAGCCCCAGCATTTT. Translating it yields CSAVPGTGNQPQHF.

Many counts were recorded for this clonotype. This chain joins TRBV7-9 and TRBJ2-3, with D perhaps TRBD1 (5 bases). The V gene lost 6 bases and the J gene lost 4 bases, with 17 bases spanning the gap. CDR1 and CDR2 (germline): SEHNR, FQNEAQ (reference sequence). The CDR3 totals 15 residues. CDR3 sequence (DNA): TGTGCCAGCAGTCCCGACAGCCCTCTCTCAGATACGCAGTATTTT. Translated: CASSPDSPLSDTQYF.

The chain recombines TRBV10-3 with TRBJ1-2; D is uncertain. The V gene's germline CDR1 is ENHRY and CDR2 SYGVKD. Trimming cost V 7 bases and J 2 bases, with 14 bases left between them. The CDR3 length is 14 residues. CDR3 amino acids: CAINEKGSNYGYTF. CDR3 nucleotide sequence: TGTGCCATCAATGAAAAGGGTTCGAACTATGGCTACACCTTC.

This clonotype was seen ten or more times. The chain carries TRBV7-9 and TRBJ1-6; possibly TRBD1 for D (5 bases). The V gene lost 5 bases and the J gene lost 9 bases, with 17 bases spanning the gap. Germline CDR1 and CDR2: SEHNR and FQNEAQ (reference sequence). The CDR3 is 15 amino acids. The CDR3 DNA reads TGTGCCAGCAGCCCTGGGCCTGCCGGGGGTTCACCCCTCCACTTT. Amino acids: CASSPGPAGGSPLHF.

The chain links TRBV29-1 to TRBJ1-2, with TRBD1 identical over 7 bases. This CDR3 has 13 amino acids. Germline V lookup: CDR1 SQVTM, CDR2 ANQGSEA. The junction had 4 bases not matched to a gene; V was cut back by 0 bases and J by 6 bases. This CDR3 is CSVEDRQGDGYTF. The CDR3 DNA sequence: TGCAGCGTTGAAGATCGCCAGGGGGATGGCTACACCTTC.

This clonotype showed up just a few times. The chain joins TRBV29-1 to TRBJ2-7; 8 nucleotides agree with TRBD1. This CDR3 is built from 13 residues. From germline, CDR1 is SQVTM and CDR2 ANQGSEA. Germline trimming cut 4 bases from V and 4 bases from J; bases unmatched to any gene: 6. CDR3 region: CSVVWQGAYEQYF. Here the CDR3 DNA reads TGCAGCGTTGTATGGCAGGGGGCTTACGAGCAGTACTTC.

This clonotype was recorded at least ten times. The gene calls are TRBV7-2 and TRBJ2-7, with D uncertain. This CDR3 is built from 13 residues. Germline V lookup: CDR1 SGHTA, CDR2 FQGNSA. The V gene lost 2 bases and the J gene lost 3 bases, with 8 bases spanning the gap. CDR3 DNA sequence: TGTGCCAGCAGCTTAAGGGCCGTCTACGAGCAGTACTTC. Translated: CASSLRAVYEQYF.

This clonotype was counted ten times or more. The chain couples TRBV11-3 to TRBJ2-1; 7 bases map to TRBD1. V was clipped by 0 bases and J by 12 bases; unmatched bases: 11. Per germline, CDR1 SGHNT and CDR2 YENEEA. The CDR3 extends over 15 amino acids. The DNA for the CDR3 is TGTGCCAGCAGCTTAGAAACGTCAACTACAGGGGCGCAGTTCTTC. Translating gives CASSLETSTTGAQFF.

This clonotype was seen a few times. The genes are TRBV19 and TRBJ2-7, with a possible D match to TRBD2 (6 bases). V dropped 5 bases and J dropped 7 bases, with 18 bases sitting between them. CDR3 length: 14 residues. Germline CDR1 reads LNHDA; CDR2 reads SQIVND (reference sequence). The CDR3 nucleotides are TGTGCCAGTAGTTCCTCCGGGAGCTCGAGGGAGCAGTACTTC. As protein: CASSSSGSSREQYF.

The rearrangement uses TRBV30 and TRBJ2-1; D ambiguous. Trimming cost V 0 bases and J 5 bases, with 11 bases left between them. Germline CDR1 reads GTSNPN; CDR2 reads SVGIG (reference sequence). This CDR3 spans 14 amino acids. The CDR3 nucleotides are TGTGCCTGGAGTGTGACCGATTGGGACAATGAGCAGTTCTTC. This codes for CAWSVTDWDNEQFF.

With regard to this clonotype: A much larger clonotype is one base distant, so this may be a read error. The chain couples TRBV28 to TRBJ1-4; TRBD1 is a possible D gene (5 bases). Germline CDR1 and CDR2: MDHEN and SYDVKM. CDR3 length: 14 amino acids. CDR3 coding DNA: TGTGCCAGCAGCTGGGACCGCTTCTCCGAAAAACCGTTTTTT. Translated, it gives CASSWDRFSEKPFF.

The V and J genes are TRBV2 and TRBJ2-5; tentatively, D is TRBD1 (5 bases). V dropped 7 bases and J dropped 2 bases, with 14 bases sitting between them. The germline gives CDR1 SNHLY, CDR2 FYNNEI. The CDR3 has 14 amino acids. The CDR3 DNA reads as TGTGCCAGCACCACGGACACCAGTCAAGAGACCCAGTACTTC. It encodes CASTTDTSQETQYF.

This clonotype occurred many times. As DNA, the CDR3 is TGTGCCAGCAGATTTACGGGGACAGATGCTTTCTTT. Its translation is CASRFTGTDAFF. The genes are TRBV12-3 or TRBV12-4 and TRBJ1-1, with TRBD1 matching 7 bases. The CDR3 spans 12 residues. After removal of 6 bases from V and 11 bases from J, the junction contained 9 bases not matched to a gene.

The chain employs TRBV28 and TRBJ2-1, with D uncertain. Germline loops: CDR1 MDHEN, CDR2 SYDVKM. Trimming stripped 8 bases from V and 3 bases from J, with 2 bases between. This CDR3 spans 10 amino acids. The CDR3 protein is CASGYNEQFF. CDR3 in DNA: TGTGCCAGCGGCTACAATGAGCAGTTCTTC. Full variable domain (remainder filled in from reference TRBV28 and TRBJ2-1): DVKVTQSSRYLVKRTGEKVFLECVQDMDHENMFWYRQDPGLGLRLIYFSYDVKMKEKGDIPEGYSVSREKKERFSLILESASTNQTSMYLCASGYNEQFFGPGTRLTVL.

This clonotype was counted at least ten times. This rearrangement joins TRBV29-1 to TRBJ2-1, with D perhaps given as TRBD1 or TRBD2 (5 bases each). CDR3 length equals 13 residues. The V gene lost 3 bases and the J gene lost 0 bases, with 6 bases spanning the gap. Per the germline V gene, CDR1 is SQVTM and CDR2 is ANQGSEA. CDR3 DNA sequence: TGCAGCGTTGATGGGGGCTCCTACAATGAGCAGTTCTTC. Translation: CSVDGGSYNEQFF.

At least ten counts were recorded for this clonotype. V gene TRBV28 combines with J gene TRBJ2-3; D is uncertain. Germline CDR1 reads MDHEN; CDR2 reads SYDVKM. With 6 bases removed from V and 7 bases from J, the gap between germline ends came to 20 bases. The CDR3 length is 15 residues. Written as DNA, the CDR3 is TGTGCCAGCAGACTCGGGTCTCCCATAACTTATACGCAGTATTTT. Its translation is CASRLGSPITYTQYF. Supplemented by reference TRBV28 and TRBJ2-3, the full variable domain reads DVKVTQSSRYLVKRTGEKVFLECVQDMDHENMFWYRQDPGLGLRLIYFSYDVKMKEKGDIPEGYSVSREKKERFSLILESASTNQTSMYLCASRLGSPITYTQYFGPGTRLTVL.